Listed below are T cell receptor beta chains from one sample, sequenced in a study of technical replicates of blood from a few donors. Sequencing was performed with immunoSEQ multiplex PCR; in TCRdb, only in-frame clones are kept and a portion is missing. The table includes roughly 69,000 clones, under 98% detected once. The material sequenced was T cells isolated from PBMCs. Receptors originate from a human donor in good health. Each CDR3 is given with its conserved first and last residue. A D gene is named only where the DNA matches it firmly. The listing skips clone size in some rows; elsewhere it reads once, few, many or a size class.

>TRBV9|TRBJ2-1|NA|NA
CASSVYGEQFF
TGTGCCAGCAGCGTGTACGGTGAGCAGTTCTTC
>TRBV4-1|TRBJ2-7|NA|NA
CASSQGEAGYYEQYF
TGCGCCAGCAGCCAAGGCGAGGCGGGGTACTACGAGCAGTACTTC
>TRBV5-1|TRBJ1-1|NA|NA
CASSPRGGENTEAFF
TGCGCCAGCAGCCCCCGGGGGGGGGAGAACACTGAAGCTTTCTTT
>TRBV7-8|TRBJ1-5|NA|NA
CASSFMAGLNQPQHF
TGTGCCAGCAGCTTTATGGCAGGGCTAAATCAGCCCCAGCATTTT
>TRBV10-1|TRBJ2-5|NA|NA
CASSELAEQETQYF
TGCGCCAGCAGTGAATTAGCGGAGCAAGAGACCCAGTACTTC
>TRBV11-2|TRBJ2-7|NA|NA
CASSETAYEQYF
TGTGCCAGCAGTGAAACAGCCTACGAGCAGTACTTC
>TRBV6-5|TRBJ1-1|NA|once
CASISPLFPEAFF
TGTGCCAGCATTTCCCCCTTGTTTCCTGAAGCTTTCTTT
>TRBV7-3|TRBJ2-1|TRBD2|NA
CASSLGTSGNEQFF
TGTGCCAGCAGCTTAGGGACTAGCGGCAATGAGCAGTTCTTC
>TRBV30|TRBJ2-7|NA|NA
CASATTAYSYEQYF
TGTGCCTCAGCGACTACAGCATACTCCTACGAGCAGTACTTC
>TRBV6-6|TRBJ2-5|NA|NA
CASSLLETQYF
TGTGCCAGCAGTCTCCTAGAGACCCAGTACTTC
>TRBV6-5|TRBJ2-2|TRBD2|NA
CASSFGLAGVSGELFF
TGTGCCAGCAGTTTCGGACTAGCGGGAGTTTCCGGGGAGCTGTTTTTT
>TRBV6-5|TRBJ1-2|TRBD1|NA
CASSYSGQGETGYTF
TGTGCCAGCAGTTACTCGGGACAGGGAGAAACTGGCTACACCTTC
>TRBV6-5|TRBJ2-3|TRBD2|NA
CASSLGLDTDTQYF
TGTGCCAGCAGTTTAGGACTAGACACAGATACGCAGTATTTT
>TRBV19|TRBJ1-5|TRBD1|NA
CASSVGQGAQPQHF
TGTGCCAGTAGTGTTGGGCAGGGGGCTCAGCCCCAGCATTTT
>TRBV5-4|TRBJ2-3|NA|NA
CASSPPLAKDTQYF
TGTGCCAGCAGCCCCCCTCTAGCAAAAGATACGCAGTATTTT
>TRBV7-2|TRBJ1-1|NA|NA
CASRPGLRNTEAFF
TGTGCCAGCAGGCCGGGACTCAGGAACACTGAAGCTTTCTTT
>TRBV29-1|TRBJ1-2|NA|NA
CSVDGHYGYTF
TGCAGCGTTGACGGTCACTATGGCTACACCTTC
>TRBV25-1|TRBJ1-1|NA|once
CASSARQNTEAFF
TGTGCCAGCAGTGCGCGGCAGAACACTGAAGCTTTCTTT
>TRBV7-2|TRBJ1-1|TRBD1|once
CASSPTGDTEAFF
TGTGCCAGCAGTCCGACAGGGGACACTGAAGCTTTCTTT
>TRBV4-2|TRBJ2-2|NA|NA
CASSQSRNTGELFF
TGTGCCAGCAGCCAATCTAGGAACACCGGGGAGCTGTTTTTT
>TRBV5-1|TRBJ2-1|NA|once
CASSTSSVYNEQFF
TGCGCCAGCAGCACAAGCAGCGTCTACAATGAGCAGTTCTTC
>TRBV6-5|TRBJ2-7|TRBD2|NA
CASSSPASGRNEQYF
TGTGCCAGCAGTTCCCCGGCTAGCGGGAGGAACGAGCAGTACTTC
>TRBV15|TRBJ2-3|NA|NA
CATSRIRGLIDTQYF
TGTGCCACCAGCAGAATCCGAGGGCTTATAGATACGCAGTATTTT
>TRBV5-1|TRBJ1-5|NA|NA
CASSLAEGNQPQHF
TGCGCCAGCAGCTTGGCTGAGGGAAATCAGCCCCAGCATTTT
>TRBV19|TRBJ2-7|NA|NA
CASIATGSNEQYF
TGTGCCAGTATAGCCACAGGGTCCAACGAGCAGTACTTC
>TRBV30|TRBJ2-2|NA|NA
CAWSGQFGVGELFF
TGTGCCTGGAGCGGACAGTTTGGTGTCGGGGAGCTGTTTTTT
>TRBV29-1|TRBJ2-3|TRBD1|NA
CSIRTGWNTDTQYF
TGCAGCATCCGGACAGGGTGGAACACAGATACGCAGTATTTT
>TRBV19|TRBJ2-2|NA|NA
CARRDGNTGELFF
TGTGCCAGGCGGGACGGGAACACCGGGGAGCTGTTTTTT
>TRBV15|TRBJ2-1|TRBD1|NA
CATSKTGINEQFF
TGTGCCACCAGCAAGACAGGGATAAATGAGCAGTTCTTC
>TRBV9|TRBJ2-2|NA|NA
CATTTGNSGELFF
TGTGCCACTACCACAGGGAATAGCGGGGAGCTGTTTTTT
>TRBV9|TRBJ1-3|NA|NA
CASSVLHDFSGNTIYF
TGTGCCAGCAGCGTACTGCATGACTTTTCTGGAAACACCATATATTTT
>TRBV12-5|TRBJ2-5|NA|NA
CASGLVQSNQETQYF
TGTGCTAGTGGTTTGGTACAAAGTAATCAAGAGACCCAGTACTTC
>TRBV10-3|TRBJ1-4|NA|NA
CAISELQGGTNEKLFF
TGTGCCATCAGTGAATTACAGGGAGGGACGAATGAAAAACTGTTTTTT
>TRBV4-1|TRBJ2-7|TRBD1|NA
CASSQEGVGGTSYEQYF
TGCGCCAGCAGCCAAGAGGGGGTAGGGGGCACCTCCTACGAGCAGTACTTC
>TRBV7-2|TRBJ1-5|NA|NA
CASSFMGGYQPQHF
TGTGCCAGCAGCTTTATGGGGGGTTATCAGCCCCAGCATTTT
>TRBV18|TRBJ2-1|TRBD1|once
CASSPRSGTGIDNEQFF
TGTGCCAGCTCACCAAGATCCGGGACAGGGATAGACAATGAGCAGTTCTTC
>TRBV6-4|TRBJ2-1|NA|NA
CASSDSCGKYDEQFF
TGTGCCAGCAGTGACTCTTGCGGGAAGTACGATGAGCAGTTCTTC
>TRBV5-6|TRBJ1-1|NA|NA
CASSLDREAVEAFF
TGTGCCAGCAGCTTGGATCGCGAGGCGGTTGAAGCTTTCTTT
>TRBV6-5|TRBJ2-2|NA|NA
CACARNTGELFF
TGTGCCTGCGCGAGGAACACCGGGGAGCTGTTTTTT
>TRBV27|TRBJ2-1|NA|NA
CASSLVSARYNEQFF
TGTGCCAGCAGTTTAGTCTCCGCGAGGTACAATGAGCAGTTCTTC
>TRBV4-3|TRBJ2-7|NA|NA
CASSQVIAYYEQYF
TGCGCCAGCAGCCAAGTTATTGCCTACTACGAGCAGTACTTC
>TRBV30|TRBJ1-4|TRBD1|NA
CAWSGWTGFSPNEKLFF
TGTGCCTGGAGTGGATGGACAGGTTTTAGTCCTAATGAAAAACTGTTTTTT
>TRBV21-1|TRBJ2-2|NA|NA
CASSRGLLNTGELFF
TGTGCCAGCAGCAGGGGACTCCTGAACACCGGGGAGCTGTTTTTT
>TRBV28|TRBJ1-1|NA|NA
CASRLYQRIPVQGPNTEAFF
TGTGCCAGCCGCCTATACCAAAGAATACCGGTACAGGGCCCTAACACTGAAGCTTTCTTT
>TRBV5-6|TRBJ2-1|TRBD2|NA
CASSLGTSGSRWNNEQFF
TGTGCCAGCAGCTTGGGGACTAGCGGGAGTAGGTGGAACAATGAGCAGTTCTTC
>TRBV7-8|TRBJ2-7|TRBD2|NA
CASSLGGGSGDIYEQYF
TGTGCCAGCAGCTTAGGGGGGGGGAGCGGGGATATCTACGAGCAGTACTTC
>TRBV13|TRBJ1-1|NA|NA
CASSVQGLTEAFF
TGTGCCAGCAGCGTTCAGGGACTCACTGAAGCTTTCTTT
>TRBV2|TRBJ2-5|NA|NA
CASRDNSETQYF
TGTGCCAGCAGGGACAACTCCGAGACCCAGTACTTC
>TRBV18|TRBJ1-2|NA|NA
CASSPPVGGRINYGYTF
TGTGCCAGCTCACCACCGGTCGGGGGGAGGATTAACTATGGCTACACCTTC
>TRBV7-6|TRBJ2-7|TRBD2|NA
CASSLGLAGDEQYF
TGTGCCAGCAGCTTAGGGCTAGCGGGAGACGAGCAGTACTTC
>TRBV20-1|TRBJ1-1|NA|NA
CSAVRSRAFF
TGCAGTGCCGTCCGGAGTCGGGCTTTCTTT
>TRBV28|TRBJ2-7|NA|NA
CASSQSGTYEQYF
TGTGCCAGCAGTCAATCGGGGACCTACGAGCAGTACTTC
>TRBV18|TRBJ2-5|NA|NA
CASSPMKTGEETQYF
TGTGCCAGCTCACCAATGAAGACGGGAGAAGAGACCCAGTACTTC
>TRBV13|TRBJ1-5|NA|NA
CASSFGQNNQPQHF
TGTGCCAGCAGCTTCGGACAGAACAATCAGCCCCAGCATTTT